One TCR beta chain is described in this entry. The clone's antigen remains unknown. No clone much larger than this one lies a single base away; base qualities are absent. The entire isolated RNA was reverse transcribed using the High Capacity cDNA Reverse Transcription Kit, and thus expressed TCRB transcripts were sequenced. Deep immunoSEQ sequencing was performed on naive, central memory and regulatory T cell samples, with an average of around 3.5 million total reads per sample. After sorted cells were lysed in RLT buffer, RNA was extracted with DNase-treated RNeasy Micro or Mini kits, with the choice depending on cell number. Each cell subset was processed separately to prevent cross-contamination, with patient and healthy donor samples processed together. TCRB sequences were amplified from cDNA with the immunoSEQ multiplex PCR, producing 87-bp fragments spanning the CDR3 region. Sequencing of the amplicons was done on the Illumina HiSeq platform. For the original study's pipeline: Synthetic template baselines were used to correct PCR bias computationally, reads within Hamming distance 2 were collapsed together, and singletons that could not be merged were discarded. Reads were aligned to IMGT to assign V, D and J genes, CDR3 length, and insertions or deletions at six rearrangement sites. Within each subset, clonotype counts were normalized to sorted cell number, after which true diversity and Gini coefficients were computed with the tcR R package. Repertoire sharing was quantified using the overlap coefficient calculated on TCRB nucleotide sequences. Drawn from immuneACCESS, this table holds only the in-frame rearrangements with V and J called that TCRdb kept. Clones are partly lost; checked studies trace under half to an unresolved V gene and leave the rest unexplained. V and J calls plus clone size are reproduced from that table; the DNA served to infer D and trimming. The sample table records about 220,000 clones; approximately 10% of these occur just once. The ten most abundant clones make up over 1% of the sample.

CDR1 and CDR2 were assigned from the germline V gene as SGHDT and YYEEEE. The CDR3 runs 15 residues from the cysteine to the phenylalanine. Of the read, only the CDR3 DNA is kept; its 45 bases are in frame from base 1. Between the V and J ends, shortened by 2 bases and 4 bases respectively, the junction contains 16 bases. The sample is drawn from a study of beta chain features in type 1 diabetes (dated by TCRdb to 2016 to 2018). With regard to the full study: No differences in mean age, gender distribution, total cell number or subset yield were found between patients and healthy donors. Regulatory and stem cell-like memory subsets were isolated from only 8 patients and roughly eight healthy donors, whereas naive and central memory subsets came from all 28 donors. A total of approximately 100,000,000 sorted cells were examined across all samples, and the number of cells per subset was strongly correlated with RNA yield. The study compared the TCRB repertoires of sorted circulating CD4+ T cell subsets in recently diagnosed type 1 diabetes patients with those in matched healthy donors. Results the study describes overall, beyond this receptor: A moderate but significant shortening of TCRB CDR3 length was observed in type 1 diabetes patients in all four CD4+ subsets. Because the HLA sub-analyses included only small numbers of individuals, any influence of HLA type on TCRB rearrangement was left unresolved. Naive, central memory and regulatory TCRB repertoires appeared to be more similar among patients than among healthy donors. At VDJ recombination sites, type 1 diabetes patients had fewer insertions and more deleted nucleotides, which implies abnormalities in thymic rearrangement. Because cDNA rather than genomic DNA was sequenced, highly expressing activated cells could have been over-represented, although no difference in activation and CD3 levels was found between groups. Shorter templates might be favored by PCR, yet because patient and control samples were amplified and corrected together, any such skew would affect both groups equally.

A single peripheral blood draw of around 120 mL on average was collected from each donor into heparinised tubes. A BD FACSAria II was used to sort naive, central memory, regulatory and stem cell-like memory CD4+ T cells with a panel that included CD45RO, CCR7, CD25, CD127, CD95 and CD27. Every sorted population had a purity above 98%. PBMCs were isolated right away by Lymphoprep density gradient centrifugation and were stained directly, without culture. So that batch effects would be minimized, each experiment stained and sorted samples in pairs, pairing one healthy donor with one patient. The chain is made from TRBV5-6 and TRBJ2-7; the D gene identity is not certain. The sequencing sample was made of central memory CD4+ T cells from blood. This TCR was recovered from a man aged 18-30 years in good health. The DNA is as follows: TGTGCCAGCAGCTTCTGGGCCCAAATTGCGTACGAGCAGTACTTC. Translated, it gives CASSFWAQIAYEQYF.